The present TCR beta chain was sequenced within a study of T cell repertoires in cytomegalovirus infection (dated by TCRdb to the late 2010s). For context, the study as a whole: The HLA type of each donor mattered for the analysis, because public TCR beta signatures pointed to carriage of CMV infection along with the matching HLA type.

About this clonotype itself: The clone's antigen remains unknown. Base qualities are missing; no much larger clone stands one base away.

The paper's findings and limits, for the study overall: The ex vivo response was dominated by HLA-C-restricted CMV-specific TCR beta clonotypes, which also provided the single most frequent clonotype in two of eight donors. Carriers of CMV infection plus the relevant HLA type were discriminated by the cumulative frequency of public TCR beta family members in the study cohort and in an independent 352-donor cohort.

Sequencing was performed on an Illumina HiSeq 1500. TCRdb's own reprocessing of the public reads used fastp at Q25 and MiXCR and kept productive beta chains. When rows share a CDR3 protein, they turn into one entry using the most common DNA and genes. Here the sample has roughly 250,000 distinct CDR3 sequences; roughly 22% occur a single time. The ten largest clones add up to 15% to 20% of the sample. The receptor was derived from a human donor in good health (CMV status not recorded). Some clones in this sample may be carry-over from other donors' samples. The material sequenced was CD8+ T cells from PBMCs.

The encoded CDR3 is CATTQNTEAFF. The DNA sequence is as follows: TGTGCCACCACACAGAACACTGAAGCTTTCTTT. The receptor chain draws on TRBV15 and TRBJ1-1, with the D gene not clear enough to name. Reading from cysteine to phenylalanine, the CDR3 counts 11 amino acids. Only the CDR3 DNA is retained, 33 bases long and in frame from the first base. CDR1 and CDR2 were assigned from the germline V gene (reference sequence) as LNHNV and YYDKDF. V drops 7 bases and J drops 1 base, leaving 4 bases in between.